What follows are 8 T cell receptor beta chains derived from one specimen sequenced in a study of chemoradiotherapy in HPV16-positive cancers. Libraries were prepared by immunoSEQ multiplex PCR; TCRdb keeps only in-frame clonotypes and omits some of them. The sample contains roughly 10,000 clones, roughly 72% of which appear only once. The sample was collected from a patient who underwent chemoradiotherapy. The receptors were sampled from a human donor with HPV-associated anogenital cancer.

As for this clone: Other DNA sequences from this sample encode an identical CDR3 as well. The chain employs TRBV9 and TRBJ2-5, with 11 bases fitting TRBD2. There are 16 residues in the CDR3. J was trimmed by 2 bases and V by 0 bases; bases with no gene match: 3. Germline V lookup: CDR1 SGDLS, CDR2 YYNGEE. The CDR3 DNA is TGTGCCAGCAGCGTAGTCGCTAGCGGGGGGCAAGAGACCCAGTACTTC. Translation: CASSVVASGGQETQYF.

This chain links TRBV2 with TRBJ2-7; D unclear. The DNA end favors TRBJ2-1, so the J call may be wrong. Germline V gene data show CDR1 as SNHLY and CDR2 as FYNNEI. CDR3 length: 14 residues. The DNA for the CDR3 is TGTGCCAGCAGGCCCAGTAGTGCCTACAATGAGCAGTTCTTC. It is translated as CASRPSSAYNEQFF.

The chain carries TRBV2 and TRBJ1-3; no firm D call. The CDR3 runs to 14 residues. The ends were cut back, 7 bases at V and 1 base at J, with 11 bases in the middle. Germline V gene data show CDR1 as SNHLY and CDR2 as FYNNEI. The chain's CDR3 is CASNFLGSGNTIYF. The CDR3, as DNA: TGTGCCAGCAATTTCCTTGGGTCTGGAAACACCATATATTTT.

Details on this clone: Other DNA sequences of this sample code for an identical CDR3. The rearrangement joins TRBV11-3 to TRBJ2-7; tentatively, D is TRBD2 (6 bases). Between the trimmed V and J ends, which lost 4 bases and 1 base, there was a span of 17 bases. Germline CDR1 SGHNT, CDR2 YENEEA. The length of the CDR3 is 16 residues. The CDR3 DNA follows: TGTGCCAGCAGCTCCCCTGGGAGGCGTACTTCCTACGAGCAGTACTTC. Amino acids: CASSSPGRRTSYEQYF.

This clone appeared a few times. V and J are TRBV7-9 and TRBJ2-3; D uncertain. Germline V gene sequence: CDR1 SEHNR, CDR2 FQNEAQ (reference sequence). The CDR3 has 14 amino acids. V was clipped by 9 bases and J by 0 bases, with 13 bases between them. CDR3 region: CASTASSSTDTQYF. The CDR3 nucleotides are TGTGCCAGTACAGCCTCTTCTAGCACAGATACGCAGTATTTT.

The J gene is TRBJ1-3, the V gene TRBV4-1; D remains ambiguous. Germline lookup yields CDR1 MGHRA and CDR2 YSYEKL. V was pared by 2 bases and J by 0 bases, with 8 bases between. This CDR3 is 15 amino acids long. The CDR3 DNA follows: TGCGCCAGCAGCCAATGGCCTTTCTCTGGAAACACCATATATTTT. Protein sequence: CASSQWPFSGNTIYF.

The chain carries TRBV2 and TRBJ2-7; D unresolved. This CDR3 contains 13 residues. Between the trimmed V and J ends, which lost 8 bases and 0 bases, there was a span of 11 bases. Germline-derived CDR1 and CDR2 are SNHLY and FYNNEI. CDR3 bases: TGTGCCAGCTATCCCCGGAGCTCCTACGAGCAGTACTTC. Translation gives CASYPRSSYEQYF.

The V gene is TRBV5-6, the J gene TRBJ2-5; D is uncertain. From germline, CDR1 is SGHDT and CDR2 YYEEEE. The V end lost 4 bases, the J end lost 1 base, and 23 bases lay between the germline ends. The CDR3 loop spans 18 amino acids. The CDR3 bases are TGTGCCAGCAGCCCCTACCGGCGAAATCTTGGGTTCCAAGAGACCCAGTACTTC. This sequence encodes CASSPYRRNLGFQETQYF. Full variable domain (outside the CDR3, taken from reference TRBV5-6 and TRBJ2-5): DAGVTQSPTHLIKTRGQQVTLRCSPKSGHDTVSWYQQALGQGPQFIFQYYEEEERQRGNFPDRFSGHQFPNYSSELNVNALLLGDSALYLCASSPYRRNLGFQETQYFGPGTRLLVL.